The clone carrying this T cell receptor (beta chain) has just one count. Its antigen is not known. Drawing of blood for sampling happened at baseline, at cycle 4 day 1, and at cycle 7 day 1. The data stem from a study of OX40 agonist ivuxolimab in advanced cancers. The overall study: A partial response was reached by three patients: one with hepatocellular carcinoma and two with cutaneous melanoma.

The study's findings and limits: At doses 0.1 to 3.0 mg/kg, CD4+ and CD8+ clones expanded.

This CDR3 has 14 residues. The germline V gene encodes CDR1 MNHEY and CDR2 SMNVEV (reference sequence). V lost 5 bases, J lost 2 bases, and 5 bases stayed unmatched. Clones were read by immunoSEQ multiplex PCR, and TCRdb kept only the in-frame ones, dropping some. The data hold tens of thousands of clones, with 75% to 90% observed a single time. The sequence was obtained from an adult with an advanced solid tumor such as melanoma, head and neck, liver or kidney cancer. The sequences come from CD4+ or CD8+ T cells sorted from blood, collected in a trial of the OX40 agonist ivuxolimab. The rearrangement links TRBV27 to TRBJ2-7; 8 nucleotides align to TRBD1. The CDR3 region is CASSTGQGAYEQYF. The CDR3 nucleotides are TGTGCCAGCAGTACAGGACAGGGTGCCTACGAGCAGTACTTC.